The 18 T cell receptor beta chains in this list originate from one sample, sequenced in a study of blood T cell repertoires in COVID-19. TCRdb's table, derived via immunoSEQ multiplex PCR, lists solely in-frame clones and lacks some. The data hold some 340,000 clones, with 90% to 95% observed a single time. The sample taken for sequencing was PBMCs or T cells enriched from blood (not recorded which). These receptor sequences come from a woman aged 30 to 39 who had been exposed to COVID-19.

This chain connects TRBV10-3 to TRBJ1-1; 11 positions match TRBD1. This CDR3 contains 17 residues. Germline CDR1 and CDR2: ENHRY and SYGVKD. V lost 6 bases to trimming and J lost 3 bases; unmatched junction nucleotides: 12. For the CDR3, the DNA is TGTGCCATCAGCGCAGGACAGGGGGCGATCCTGGACACTGAAGCTTTCTTT. It yields the protein CAISAGQGAILDTEAFF.

The chain has TRBV2 and TRBJ2-2, with 8 bases fitting TRBD2. The trim removed 7 bases at V and 5 bases at J, leaving 9 bases unmatched. The germline gives CDR1 SNHLY, CDR2 FYNNEI. The CDR3 has 15 residues. The chain's CDR3 is CASTELAVGTGELFF. DNA for the CDR3: TGTGCCAGCACCGAACTAGCGGTAGGAACCGGGGAGCTGTTTTTT.

The chain links TRBV11-2 to TRBJ1-4; possibly TRBD1 for D (5 bases). The CDR3 has 15 amino acids. Per the germline V gene, CDR1 is SGHAT and CDR2 is FQNNGV. Trimming took 1 base from V and 8 from J, leaving 14 bases between them. The DNA for the CDR3 is TGTGCCAGCAGCTTAGGGAGCAGGGATGGGGAAAAACTGTTTTTT. Translating it yields CASSLGSRDGEKLFF.

A few counts support this clone. The chain employs TRBV4-1 and TRBJ2-7; maybe TRBD1 (5 bases). This CDR3 is built from 13 residues. Germline V gene sequence: CDR1 MGHRA, CDR2 YSYEKL. The V and J ends lost 4 bases and 5 bases respectively, with 12 bases between them. The CDR3 DNA sequence: TGCGCCAGCAGCCTTGGGGCCCCCGACGAGCAGTACTTC. Protein sequence: CASSLGAPDEQYF.

The chain joins TRBV10-3 to TRBJ1-5, with D maybe TRBD1 (6 bases). V gave up 8 bases and J gave up 4 bases, with 18 bases separating them. CDR3 length: 15 residues. CDR1 is ENHRY and CDR2 is SYGVKD in the germline V gene. CDR3 region: CAISHVRDKNQPQHF. CDR3 DNA: TGTGCCATCTCCCACGTAAGGGACAAGAATCAGCCCCAGCATTTT.

The chain has TRBV29-1 and TRBJ2-2; TRBD1 agrees at 9 bases. The germline V gene encodes CDR1 SQVTM and CDR2 ANQGSEA. CDR3 length equals 15 residues. The J segment lost 5 bases and the V segment lost 5 bases, leaving 9 bases of the junction unmatched. The CDR3 region is CSVRTDRGMTGELFF. In DNA form, the CDR3 reads TGCAGCGTTAGAACGGACAGGGGAATGACCGGGGAGCTGTTTTTT.

This clone occurred a few times. The CDR3 sequence: CASSPQGHNYGYTF. The CDR3 bases are TGTGCCAGTAGTCCTCAGGGACATAACTATGGCTACACCTTC. The gene calls are TRBV19 and TRBJ1-2, with a tentative D call TRBD1 (6 bases). The CDR3 covers 14 residues. V lost 5 bases and J 1 base, leaving 11 bases between the germline ends. CDR1 and CDR2 from the germline V gene are LNHDA and SQIVND (reference sequence). The variable domain in full, with the rest retrieved from reference TRBV19 and TRBJ1-2, is DGGITQSPKYLFRKEGQNVTLSCEQNLNHDAMYWYRQDPGQGLRLIYYSQIVNDFQKGDIAEGYSVSREKKESFPLTVTSAQKNPTAFYLCASSPQGHNYGYTFGSGTRLTVV.

This clone was seen just once. Additional DNA sequences in this sample encode the identical CDR3. The V and J genes are TRBV7-9 and TRBJ1-1; D might be TRBD1 (5 bases). CDR3 length: 13 residues. Trimming stripped 3 bases from V and 3 bases from J, with 8 bases between. In germline, CDR1 is SEHNR, CDR2 FQNEAQ (reference sequence). DNA of the CDR3: TGTGCCAGCAGCTTGCAGGGTCACACTGAAGCTTTCTTT. This codes for CASSLQGHTEAFF.

The rearrangement links TRBV5-1 to TRBJ1-4; D remains ambiguous. Trimming removed 4 bases at V and 8 bases at J, with 18 bases between. The germline gives CDR1 SGHRS, CDR2 YFSETQ. The CDR3 has 15 amino acids. For the CDR3, the DNA is TGCGCCAGCAGCCCCGGGTCGGGGTTGGGCGAAAAACTGTTTTTT. Residues: CASSPGSGLGEKLFF.

V and J are TRBV19 and TRBJ1-2; TRBD1 aligns across 8 bases. The CDR3 has 15 residues. Losses at the gene ends were 4 bases for V and 4 bases for J; bases not matched to a gene: 8. In germline, CDR1 is LNHDA, CDR2 SQIVND (reference sequence). The CDR3 DNA reads as TGTGCCAGTAGTACTAACGACAGGGGATTCTATGGCTACACCTTC. It yields the protein CASSTNDRGFYGYTF.

The sample holds one count of this clone. V and J are TRBV7-2 and TRBJ2-3, with TRBD2 as a possible D gene (5 bases). This CDR3 region has 13 residues. V was clipped by 5 bases and J by 10 bases, with 16 bases between them. Germline CDR1 and CDR2: SGHTA and FQGNSA. The CDR3 protein is CASSPREMTAQYF. The CDR3 coding sequence is TGTGCCAGCAGCCCAAGGGAGATGACCGCGCAGTATTTT.

CDR3 sequence reads: CASSSYRGSEAFF. DNA of the CDR3: TGTGCCAGCAGCTCCTACAGGGGCTCTGAAGCTTTCTTT. The chain couples TRBV11-3 to TRBJ1-1; TRBD1 matches 7 bases. The germline V gene encodes CDR1 SGHNT and CDR2 YENEEA. This CDR3 spans 13 amino acids. Losses at the gene ends were 4 bases for V and 6 bases for J; bases not matched to a gene: 5. Using reference TRBV11-3 and TRBJ1-1 for the parts outside the CDR3, the full variable domain is EAGVVQSPRYKIIEKKQPVAFWCNPISGHNTLYWYLQNLGQGPELLIRYENEEAVDDSQLPKDRFSAERLKGVDSTLKIQPAELGDSAVYLCASSSYRGSEAFFGQGTRLTVV.

In the case of this clone: Other DNA sequences in this sample translate to the same CDR3. This rearrangement joins TRBV7-9 to TRBJ1-2, with D uncertain. Between the trimmed V and J ends, which lost 1 base and 7 bases, there was a span of 10 bases. From germline, CDR1 is SEHNR and CDR2 FQNEAQ (reference sequence). The CDR3 runs 13 residues. The CDR3 sequence: CASSLDRSGGYTF. DNA of the CDR3: TGTGCCAGCAGCTTAGACCGGTCGGGTGGCTACACCTTC.

The chain couples TRBV4-3 to TRBJ1-4; 7 bases are shared with TRBD1. The CDR3 extends over 15 amino acids. Germline V gene data show CDR1 as LGHNA and CDR2 as YSLEER. Trimming took 4 bases from V and 8 from J; bases not matched to a gene: 10. CDR3 nucleotide sequence: TGCGCCAGCAGCCCAGGAGACAGGGATGGGGAAAAACTGTTTTTT. This translates into CASSPGDRDGEKLFF.

The chain joins TRBV25-1 to TRBJ2-5; no clear D gene. Looked up from germline, CDR1 is MGHDK and CDR2 is SYGVNS. The CDR3 is 14 amino acids. Trimming pared 3 bases from V and 5 bases from J, leaving 13 bases between. The CDR3 DNA follows: TGTGCCAGCAGTGATCTCAGTTACGGGGAGACCCAGTACTTC. Protein sequence: CASSDLSYGETQYF.

The gene calls are TRBV18 and TRBJ1-3; a weak D match, TRBD1 (5 bases). V gave up 2 bases and J gave up 1 base, with 12 bases separating them. The CDR3 contains 16 residues. Germline CDR1 KGHSH, CDR2 LQKENI. The CDR3 sequence: CASSPTPGGSGNTIYF. CDR3 nucleotides: TGTGCCAGCTCACCAACCCCCGGGGGTTCTGGAAACACCATATATTTT. Filled out from reference TRBV18 and TRBJ1-3, the complete variable domain reads NAGVMQNPRHLVRRRGQEARLRCSPMKGHSHVYWYRQLPEEGLKFMVYLQKENIIDESGMPKERFSAEFPKEGPSILRIQQVVRGDSAAYFCASSPTPGGSGNTIYFGEGSWLTVV.

The chain carries TRBV10-2 and TRBJ2-1; 7 positions agree with TRBD2. CDR3 length: 12 amino acids. J was trimmed by 10 bases and V by 9 bases; bases with no gene match: 9. Germline assignment: CDR1 WSHSY and CDR2 SAAADI. The CDR3 nucleotides are TGCGCCAGAGCAGTCGGGGGGTACGAGCAGTTCTTC. Translation: CARAVGGYEQFF.

The chain employs TRBV3-1 (or the pseudogene TRBV3-2) and TRBJ2-5; D is perhaps TRBD1 (6 bases). The germline V gene has CDR1 LGHDT and CDR2 YNNKEL (reference sequence). V gave up 3 bases and J gave up 0 bases, with 11 bases separating them. The CDR3 spans 15 residues. The CDR3 DNA follows: TGTGCCAGCAGCCATCGACAGGCGTACCAAGAGACCCAGTACTTC. It yields the protein CASSHRQAYQETQYF.